The clone carrying this TCR beta chain has a handful of counts. Its matching antigen is unknown. This sample was taken from a study of CD8 T cells in ankylosing spondylitis. Study results and limitations: The study looked at matched synovial fluid samples from ankylosing spondylitis patients. Disease-linked clones were reported to be significantly enriched there. A TCR beta motif of several highly homologous variants appeared characteristic of ankylosing spondylitis blood. The authors found the disease-linked clones to be CD8+ and relatively rare in peripheral blood. Earlier authors reported some of these motif variants in reactive arthritis synovial fluid and blood.

V was trimmed by 3 bases and J by 1 base, leaving 12 bases between them. The CDR3 has 15 residues. Preparation of TCR beta libraries was done by quantitative 5'-RACE with molecular barcodes. TCRdb analysed the 5' RACE reads with MiXCR anew, one entry per CDR3 protein. The sample yields approximately 220,000 distinct CDR3 sequences, about 17% seen once. The specimen was blood, either unsorted or a sorted T cell fraction (not recorded which). The sequence came from a male donor with ankylosing spondylitis. V gene TRBV12-3 or TRBV12-4 combines with J gene TRBJ1-2; tentative D call: TRBD1 (6 bases). CDR3 sequence (DNA): TGTGCCAGCAGTTTTCCTGGGGGCTTTAACTATGGCTACACCTTC. It encodes CASSFPGGFNYGYTF.